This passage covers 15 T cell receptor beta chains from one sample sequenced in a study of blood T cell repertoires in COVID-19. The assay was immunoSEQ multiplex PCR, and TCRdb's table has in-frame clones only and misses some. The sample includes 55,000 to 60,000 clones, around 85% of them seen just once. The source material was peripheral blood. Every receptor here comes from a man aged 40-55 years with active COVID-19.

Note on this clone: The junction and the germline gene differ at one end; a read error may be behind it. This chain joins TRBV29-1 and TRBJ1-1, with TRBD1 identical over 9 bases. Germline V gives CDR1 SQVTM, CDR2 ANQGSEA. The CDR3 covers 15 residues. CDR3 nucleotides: TGCAGCGTCTTCCCCGACCCCGGGACAGGGACTGGAGCTTTCTTT. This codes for CSVFPDPGTGTGAFF.

DNA of the CDR3: TGCGCCAGCAGCCTCGGACTGGCCCCCTACGAGCAGTACTTC. Encoded protein: CASSLGLAPYEQYF. V and J are TRBV4-1 and TRBJ2-7; D may be TRBD2 (5 bases). Between the trimmed V and J ends, which lost 4 bases and 2 bases, there was a span of 12 bases. Germline V lookup: CDR1 MGHRA, CDR2 YSYEKL. The CDR3 is 14 amino acids.

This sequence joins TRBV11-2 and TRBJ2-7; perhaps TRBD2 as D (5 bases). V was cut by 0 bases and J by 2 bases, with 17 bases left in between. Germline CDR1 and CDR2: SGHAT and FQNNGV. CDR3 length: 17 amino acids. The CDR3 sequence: CASSLDHSAGTPYEQYF. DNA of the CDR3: TGTGCCAGCAGCTTAGATCATAGCGCTGGAACCCCCTACGAGCAGTACTTC.

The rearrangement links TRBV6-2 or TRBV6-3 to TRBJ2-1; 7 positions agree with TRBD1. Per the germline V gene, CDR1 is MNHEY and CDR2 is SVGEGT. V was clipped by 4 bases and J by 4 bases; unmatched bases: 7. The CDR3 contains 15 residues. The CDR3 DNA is TGTGCCAGCAGTTCCGCCGGGACAGCATACAATGAGCAGTTCTTC. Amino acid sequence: CASSSAGTAYNEQFF.

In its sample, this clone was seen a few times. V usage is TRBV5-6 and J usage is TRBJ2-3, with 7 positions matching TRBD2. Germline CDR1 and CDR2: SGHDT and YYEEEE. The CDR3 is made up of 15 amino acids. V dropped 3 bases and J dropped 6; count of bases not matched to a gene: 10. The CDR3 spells CASSSRAKLADTQYF. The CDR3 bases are TGTGCCAGCAGCTCCCGGGCAAAACTAGCGGATACGCAGTATTTT.

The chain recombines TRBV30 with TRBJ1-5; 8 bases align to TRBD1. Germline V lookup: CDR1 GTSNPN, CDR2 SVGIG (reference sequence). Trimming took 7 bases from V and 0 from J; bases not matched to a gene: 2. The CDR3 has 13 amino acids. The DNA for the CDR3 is TGTGCCTTCGACAGGGGTAGCAATCAGCCCCAGCATTTT. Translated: CAFDRGSNQPQHF.

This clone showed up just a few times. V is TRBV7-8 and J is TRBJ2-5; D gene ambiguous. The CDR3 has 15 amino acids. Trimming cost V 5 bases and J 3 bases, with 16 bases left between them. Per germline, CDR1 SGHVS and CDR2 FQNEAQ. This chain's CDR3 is CASSPPRLAEETQYF. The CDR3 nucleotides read TGTGCCAGCAGCCCCCCCCGTCTGGCGGAAGAGACCCAGTACTTC.

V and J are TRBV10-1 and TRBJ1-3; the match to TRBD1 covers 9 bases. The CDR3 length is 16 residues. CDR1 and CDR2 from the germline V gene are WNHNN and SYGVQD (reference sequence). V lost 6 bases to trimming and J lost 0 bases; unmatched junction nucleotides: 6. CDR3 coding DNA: TGCGCCAGCAGCACCGGGACAGGGAACTCTGGAAACACCATATATTTT. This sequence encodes CASSTGTGNSGNTIYF.

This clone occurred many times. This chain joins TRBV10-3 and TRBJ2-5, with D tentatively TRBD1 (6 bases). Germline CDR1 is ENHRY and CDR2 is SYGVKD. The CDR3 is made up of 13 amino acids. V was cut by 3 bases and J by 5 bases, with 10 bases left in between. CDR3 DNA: TGTGCCATCAGTGACGGGACAATCGAGACCCAGTACTTC. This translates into CAISDGTIETQYF.

Here the CDR3 reads CAWSPGGDGYTF. The CDR3 DNA reads as TGTGCCTGGAGTCCGGGGGGGGATGGCTACACCTTC. The J gene is TRBJ1-2, the V gene TRBV30, with D perhaps TRBD1 (5 bases). V lost 2 bases and J lost 6, with 10 bases in between. Germline values: CDR1 GTSNPN, CDR2 SVGIG (reference sequence). This CDR3 is built from 12 residues. Based on the CDR3 plus reference TRBV30 and TRBJ1-2, the full variable domain is SQTIHQWPATLVQPVGSPLSLECTVEGTSNPNLYWYRQAAGRGLQLLFYSVGIGQISSEVPQNLSASRPQDRQFILSSKKLLLSDSGFYLCAWSPGGDGYTFGSGTRLTVV.

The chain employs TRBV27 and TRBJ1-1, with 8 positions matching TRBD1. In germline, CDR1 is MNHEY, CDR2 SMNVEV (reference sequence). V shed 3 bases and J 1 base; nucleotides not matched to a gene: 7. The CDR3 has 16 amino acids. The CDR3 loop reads CASSFGFGQGNTEAFF. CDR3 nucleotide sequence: TGTGCCAGCAGTTTTGGATTTGGACAGGGGAACACTGAAGCTTTCTTT.

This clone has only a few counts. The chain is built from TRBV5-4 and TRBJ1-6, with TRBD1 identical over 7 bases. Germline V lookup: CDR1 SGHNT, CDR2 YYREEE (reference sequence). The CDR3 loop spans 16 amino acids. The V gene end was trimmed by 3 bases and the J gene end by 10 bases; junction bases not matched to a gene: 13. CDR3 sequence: CASSSSPGQAGSPLHF. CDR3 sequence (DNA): TGTGCCAGCAGCTCCAGCCCCGGACAGGCGGGCTCACCCCTCCACTTT.

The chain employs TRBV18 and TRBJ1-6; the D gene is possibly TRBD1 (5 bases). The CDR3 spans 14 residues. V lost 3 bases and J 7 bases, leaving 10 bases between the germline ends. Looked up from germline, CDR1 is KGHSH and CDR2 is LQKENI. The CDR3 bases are TGTGCCAGCTCACCGGACAACCCGAATTCACCCCTCCACTTT. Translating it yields CASSPDNPNSPLHF.

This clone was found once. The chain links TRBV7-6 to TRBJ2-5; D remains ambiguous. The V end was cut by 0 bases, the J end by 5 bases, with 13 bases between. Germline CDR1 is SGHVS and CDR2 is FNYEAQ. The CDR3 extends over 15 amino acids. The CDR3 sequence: CASSLAAETLETQYF. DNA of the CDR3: TGTGCCAGCAGCTTAGCCGCGGAAACACTGGAGACCCAGTACTTC. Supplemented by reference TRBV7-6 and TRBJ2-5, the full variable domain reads GAGVSQSPRYKVTKRGQDVALRCDPISGHVSLYWYRQALGQGPEFLTYFNYEAQQDKSGLPNDRFSAERPEGSISTLTIQRTEQRDSAMYRCASSLAAETLETQYFGPGTRLLVL.

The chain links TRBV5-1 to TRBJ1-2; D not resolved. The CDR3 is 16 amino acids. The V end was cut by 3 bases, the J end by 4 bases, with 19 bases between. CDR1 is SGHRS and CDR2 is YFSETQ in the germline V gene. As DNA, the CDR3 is TGCGCCAGCAGCTCCCGGGGTGTCGGAACAACCTATGGCTACACCTTC. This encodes CASSSRGVGTTYGYTF.